The 2 T cell receptor beta chains below come from one sample, sequenced in a study of blood T cell repertoires in COVID-19. The table came from immunoSEQ multiplex PCR; TCRdb's copy has only in-frame clones and leaves some out. The profile shows hundreds of thousands of clones, approximately 85% of them singletons. Specimen: PBMCs or T cells enriched from blood (not recorded which). The receptors shown here come from a woman between 45 and 60 years old with acute COVID-19.

The chain combines TRBV4-1 with TRBJ1-1; 9 nucleotides agree with TRBD1. Germline V lookup: CDR1 MGHRA, CDR2 YSYEKL. The CDR3 is made up of 16 amino acids. The trim removed 0 bases at V and 2 bases at J, leaving 4 bases unmatched. CDR3 region: CASSQERTGVNTEAFF. CDR3 DNA: TGCGCCAGCAGCCAAGAACGGACAGGGGTCAACACTGAAGCTTTCTTT.

For this clone: In the same sample, other DNA sequences code for this CDR3. The rearrangement joins TRBV2 to TRBJ1-5; the D is unclear. Germline lookup yields CDR1 SNHLY and CDR2 FYNNEI. CDR3 size: 14 residues. Trimming took 3 bases from V and 5 from J, leaving 11 bases between them. The CDR3 DNA is TGTGCCAGCAGTGACGGGGATAGGGATCAGCCCCAGCATTTT. It encodes CASSDGDRDQPQHF.